This TCR beta chain was sequenced in a study of shared clonotypes between healthy human individuals. Findings and caveats of the study: Against clonotypes common to all four donors, non-shared ones had lower generation probabilities. It was only blood that was sampled, and tissue repertoires likely differ.

This clone was detected only once. The antigen remains undetermined. V gave up 7 bases and J gave up 3 bases, with 7 bases separating them. The CDR3 runs 11 residues. Looked up from germline, CDR1 is MDHEN and CDR2 is SYDVKM. Using immunoSEQ multiplex PCR, the repertoire was profiled, and TCRdb retains in-frame clones only, with some absent. The sample yields approximately 700,000 clones, roughly 73% seen once. CD45RA+ naive and CD45RA-negative memory subsets were separated from CD4+ cells. The V and J genes are TRBV28 and TRBJ2-7; D gene uncertain. This receptor was taken from a woman aged 25 to 45 in good health. The specimen was memory CD4+ T cells sorted from blood. Subset described: CD45RA-negative fraction. CDR3 coding DNA: TGTGCCAGCAAATTCCTCTACGAGCAGTACTTC. Protein sequence: CASKFLYEQYF.